These 24 T cell receptor beta chains came from one sample sequenced in a study of glioma-infiltrating T cells after dendritic cell vaccination. Using immunoSEQ multiplex PCR, the repertoire was profiled, and TCRdb retains in-frame clones only, with some absent. The sample holds some 46,000 clones, 89% seen once. Time point reported: after dendritic cell vaccination, including at tumor progression/relapse. Material: blood, obtained after dendritic cell vaccination. These receptors all come from a human donor with glioblastoma.

The chain couples TRBV18 to TRBJ2-3; D not certain. Trimming took off 3 bases at V and 2 bases at J, with 12 bases between the two ends. The CDR3 is 15 residues long. From germline, CDR1 is KGHSH and CDR2 LQKENI. The CDR3 reads CASSPDSGYTDTQYF. CDR3 coding DNA: TGTGCCAGCTCACCGGATTCCGGGTACACAGATACGCAGTATTTT.

J is TRBJ2-2 and V is TRBV7-3; 8 bases align to TRBD2. The germline V gene has CDR1 SGHTA and CDR2 FQGTGA. CDR3 size: 15 residues. Trimming took 8 bases from V and 5 from J; bases not matched to a gene: 10. The CDR3 nucleotides read TGTGCCAGCCGTTCCGGGACTAGTCATACCGGGGAGCTGTTTTTT. This sequence encodes CASRSGTSHTGELFF.

V usage is TRBV6-5 and J usage is TRBJ2-3, with 9 bases matching TRBD2. Germline V CDR1 and CDR2: MNHEY, SVGAGI. This CDR3 is built from 14 residues. J was trimmed by 3 bases and V by 5 bases; bases with no gene match: 3. The CDR3 loop is CASSPTSGTDTQYF. CDR3 bases: TGTGCCAGCAGTCCGACTAGCGGAACAGATACGCAGTATTTT.

This clone has a handful of counts. The chain joins TRBV6-1 to TRBJ2-1; 9 positions match TRBD2. The CDR3 extends over 15 amino acids. The V segment lost 7 bases and the J segment 5 bases; nucleotides outside the gene matches: 9. Germline CDR1 and CDR2: MNHNS and SASEGT. CDR3 DNA: TGTGCCAGCAAGAGGTCTAGCGGGACTGACAATGAGCAGTTCTTC. Translation gives CASKRSSGTDNEQFF.

The gene calls are TRBV6-5 and TRBJ1-2; D remains ambiguous. CDR1 and CDR2 from the germline V gene are MNHEY and SVGAGI. The V gene lost 2 bases and the J gene lost 2 bases, with 6 bases spanning the gap. This CDR3 comprises 13 residues. The CDR3 sequence is CASSYQINYGYTF. DNA for the CDR3: TGTGCCAGCAGTTACCAGATAAACTATGGCTACACCTTC.

In this sample, this clone turned up a few times. V gene TRBV21-1 combines with J gene TRBJ2-1; TRBD2 is the table's D call, not checked against the DNA. TRBV21-1 is shown as a pseudogene. The length of the CDR3 is 17 residues. CDR3 region: CASSRASGRSLYNEQFF. The CDR3 DNA is TGTGCCAGCAGTCGAGCTAGCGGGAGGTCGCTTTACAATGAGCAGTTCTTC.

A few counts support this clone. The chain uses TRBV28 and TRBJ1-3, with D perhaps TRBD1 (5 bases). This CDR3 has 15 amino acids. V shed 3 bases and J shed 0 bases, with 9 bases lying between them. Per germline, CDR1 MDHEN and CDR2 SYDVKM. The CDR3 DNA reads TGTGCCAGCAGTTTGACAGTCCTCTCTGGAAACACCATATATTTT. Protein sequence: CASSLTVLSGNTIYF.

This chain uses TRBV28 with TRBJ2-7; no reliable D call. The germline V and J ends were trimmed by 4 bases and 2 bases, with 12 bases remaining between them. The CDR3 length is 14 residues. The germline V gene has CDR1 MDHEN and CDR2 SYDVKM. CDR3 in amino acids: CASSSPSPPYEQYF. Here the CDR3 DNA reads TGTGCCAGCAGTTCCCCCAGTCCCCCCTACGAGCAGTACTTC.

The rearrangement joins TRBV14 to TRBJ2-5; 7 bases agree with TRBD1. Looked up from germline, CDR1 is SGHDN and CDR2 is FVKESK. There are 14 residues in the CDR3. Trimming took 7 bases from V and 2 from J; bases not matched to a gene: 7. The CDR3 sequence is CASIKDRAQETQYF. In DNA, the CDR3 is TGTGCCAGCATAAAAGACAGGGCACAAGAGACCCAGTACTTC.

This chain connects TRBV7-9 to TRBJ2-6; D unresolved. The CDR3 is 15 amino acids. The germline gives CDR1 SEHNR, CDR2 FQNEAQ (reference sequence). Deletions cut 4 bases from V and 0 bases from J, with 7 bases between. The CDR3 coding sequence is TGTGCCAGCAGCTACACCCGCTCTGGGGCCAACGTCCTGACTTTC. Its protein is CASSYTRSGANVLTF.

V gene TRBV28 combines with J gene TRBJ2-2; D may be TRBD1 (6 bases). V was trimmed by 10 bases and J by 0 bases, leaving 9 bases between them. The CDR3 has 13 amino acids. Germline assignment: CDR1 MDHEN and CDR2 SYDVKM. The CDR3 region has the DNA TGTGCCACACAGGGACCGAACACCGGGGAGCTGTTTTTT. This gives the protein CATQGPNTGELFF.

This chain uses TRBV6-1 with TRBJ1-5; TRBD1 matches 9 bases. The CDR3 runs to 15 residues. Trimming removed 7 bases from V and 7 bases from J; junction bases left unmatched: 11. Looked up from germline, CDR1 is MNHNS and CDR2 is SASEGT. The CDR3 DNA follows: TGTGCCAGCATCCCGGACAGGGGAGGATGGCAGCCCCAGCATTTT. The encoded protein is CASIPDRGGWQPQHF.

The gene calls are TRBV7-9 and TRBJ1-2; the D gene is possibly TRBD1 (6 bases). CDR1 is SEHNR and CDR2 is FQNEAQ in the germline V gene (reference sequence). This CDR3 region has 16 residues. The V gene lost 4 bases and the J gene lost 4 bases, with 19 bases spanning the gap. The CDR3 protein is CASSSDRVDLSYGYTF. As DNA, the CDR3 is TGTGCCAGCAGCTCGGACAGAGTCGACTTATCCTATGGCTACACCTTC.

The chain combines TRBV7-9 with TRBJ1-2; TRBD1 might be the D (5 bases). The germline V gene encodes CDR1 SEHNR and CDR2 FQNEAQ (reference sequence). This CDR3 is built from 14 residues. Between the trimmed V and J ends, which lost 7 bases and 1 base, there was a span of 13 bases. The CDR3 DNA follows: TGTGCCAGCAACGATGCAGGGCATAACTATGGCTACACCTTC. Translating it yields CASNDAGHNYGYTF.

The V gene is TRBV28, the J gene TRBJ2-5; TRBD1 is a possible D gene (6 bases). There are 16 residues in the CDR3. Germline CDR1 reads MDHEN; CDR2 reads SYDVKM. The V end lost 4 bases, the J end lost 0 bases, and 15 bases lay between the germline ends. Here the CDR3 DNA reads TGTGCCAGCAGTTCCCTAGGGGGACCGTACCAAGAGACCCAGTACTTC. This codes for CASSSLGGPYQETQYF.

V gene TRBV23-1 combines with J gene TRBJ1-5; D possibly corresponds to TRBD1 (5 bases). TRBV23-1 is noted as an ORF with a role that remains uncertain. Trimming cost V 0 bases and J 9 bases, with 15 bases left between them. The CDR3 runs to 15 residues. CDR3: CASSQSGEAWGPQHF. DNA for the CDR3: TGCGCCAGCAGTCAATCGGGGGAGGCTTGGGGGCCCCAGCATTTT.

The V gene is TRBV7-9, the J gene TRBJ2-2, with 14 bases aligning to TRBD2. In germline, CDR1 is SEHNR, CDR2 FQNEAQ (reference sequence). V gave up 5 bases and J gave up 7 bases; unmatched junction bases: 6. The CDR3 runs to 16 residues. The CDR3 here is CASSPGLAGAFGELFF. The DNA of the CDR3 is TGTGCCAGCAGCCCGGGACTAGCGGGAGCTTTCGGGGAGCTGTTTTTT.

The chain recombines TRBV19 with TRBJ2-1, with a weak D call TRBD2 (5 bases). The CDR3 is 12 residues long. Per germline, CDR1 LNHDA and CDR2 SQIVND (reference sequence). V lost 8 bases and J 5 bases, leaving 10 bases between the germline ends. CDR3 bases: TGTGCCAGTGCCAGGCGGGACAATGAGCAGTTCTTC. The encoded protein is CASARRDNEQFF.

V and J are TRBV7-8 and TRBJ2-1; D may be TRBD2 (6 bases). CDR3 length: 19 amino acids. Deletions cut 3 bases from V and 4 bases from J, with 25 bases between. Germline values: CDR1 SGHVS, CDR2 FQNEAQ. CDR3 residues: CASSLFQGRLDYQYNEQFF. The CDR3 nucleotides read TGTGCCAGCAGCTTGTTTCAAGGCCGACTAGATTACCAGTACAATGAGCAGTTCTTC.

V usage is TRBV25-1 and J usage is TRBJ1-2; D might be TRBD1 (6 bases). Trimming took off 7 bases at V and 8 bases at J, with 17 bases between the two ends. This CDR3 is built from 13 residues. Germline-derived CDR1 and CDR2 are MGHDK and SYGVNS. The CDR3 coding sequence is TGTGCCAGCACGGACAGCCCGAACAGGGGCTACACCTTC. This translates into CASTDSPNRGYTF.

This rearrangement joins TRBV10-3 to TRBJ1-5; 9 bases are a match to TRBD1. The CDR3 spans 16 residues. The V gene end was trimmed by 4 bases and the J gene end by 2 bases; junction bases not matched to a gene: 6. From germline, CDR1 is ENHRY and CDR2 SYGVKD. The CDR3 here is CAISGTRDRGNQPQHF. CDR3 coding DNA: TGTGCCATCAGTGGGACCCGGGACAGGGGCAATCAGCCCCAGCATTTT.

The rearrangement uses TRBV18 and TRBJ1-2; 8 nucleotides agree with TRBD1. The CDR3 loop spans 16 amino acids. Germline assignment: CDR1 KGHSH and CDR2 LQKENI. Trimming at V came to 0 bases and at J to 7 bases, leaving 10 bases not matched to a gene. The CDR3: CASSPPVVRQGLGYTF. DNA for the CDR3: TGTGCCAGCTCACCACCGGTGGTGAGACAGGGGCTTGGCTACACCTTC.

Only one count was recorded for this clone. This chain joins TRBV7-9 and TRBJ2-5, with TRBD2 matching 8 bases. V shed 11 bases, J shed 4 bases, and the junction held 15 bases outside the gene matches. Per germline, CDR1 SEHNR and CDR2 FQNEAQ (reference sequence). The CDR3 loop spans 15 amino acids. The CDR3 bases are TGTGCCGGTACCAAAAGCGGGAGTATGTCAGAGACCCAGTACTTC. It is translated as CAGTKSGSMSETQYF.

V and J are TRBV28 and TRBJ2-1; 14 bases match TRBD2. This CDR3 comprises 16 residues. Germline V gene lookup returns CDR1 MDHEN and CDR2 SYDVKM. V trimming: 5 bases; J trimming: 9 bases; junction bases outside the gene matches: 9. The CDR3 protein is CASSTAGLAGAGEQFF. The DNA for the CDR3 is TGTGCCAGCAGTACCGCGGGACTAGCGGGAGCGGGTGAGCAGTTCTTC.